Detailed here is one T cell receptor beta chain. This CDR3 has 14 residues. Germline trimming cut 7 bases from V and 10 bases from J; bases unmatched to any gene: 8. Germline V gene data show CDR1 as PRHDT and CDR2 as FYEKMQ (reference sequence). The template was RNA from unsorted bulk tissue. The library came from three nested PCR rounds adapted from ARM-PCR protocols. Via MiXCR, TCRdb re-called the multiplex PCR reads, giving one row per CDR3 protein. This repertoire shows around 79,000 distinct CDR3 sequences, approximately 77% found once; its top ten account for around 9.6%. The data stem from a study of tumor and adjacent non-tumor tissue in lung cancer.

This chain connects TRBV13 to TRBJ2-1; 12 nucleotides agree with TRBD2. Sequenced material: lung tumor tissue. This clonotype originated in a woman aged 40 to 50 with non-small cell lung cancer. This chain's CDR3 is CASNWTSGINEQFF. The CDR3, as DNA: TGTGCCAGCAACTGGACTAGCGGGATTAACGAGCAGTTCTTC.